These 2 T cell receptor beta chains were all obtained from the same sample, sequenced in a study of cytomegalovirus exposure and HLA in healthy donors (dated by TCRdb to between 2016 and 2019). Libraries were made using the immunoSEQ multiplex PCR assay. A mixture of 60 forward primers for TCR Vbeta segments and 13 reverse primers for TCR Jbeta segments was used in the multiplex PCR. TCRdb limited this immuneACCESS table to in-frame rearrangements with V and J called. A share of clones is missing; checked studies link under half to unresolved V genes, and the rest is unexplained. The sample has about 190,000 clones on record, more than 75% of them singletons. Of the sample, 2.6% falls within the top ten clones. Sequences were obtained from PBMCs. The receptor set was obtained from a woman aged 45-60 years in good health and CMV-seropositive.

The chain employs TRBV6-1 and TRBJ2-5; a weak D match, TRBD2 (5 bases). Germline V CDR1 and CDR2: MNHNS, SASEGT. V was clipped by 6 bases and J by 2 bases, with 13 bases between them. The CDR3 totals 14 residues. CDR3 in amino acids: CASSRRAGQETQYF. The DNA of the CDR3 is TGTGCCAGCAGCCGGCGGGCCGGTCAAGAGACCCAGTACTTC.

The V gene is TRBV6-5, the J gene TRBJ2-7; no definite D call. With 5 bases removed from V and 3 bases from J, the gap between germline ends came to 5 bases. Germline V gives CDR1 MNHEY, CDR2 SVGAGI. CDR3 length: 11 residues. The CDR3 here is CASSVNYEQYF. In DNA, the CDR3 is TGTGCCAGCAGTGTAAACTACGAGCAGTACTTC.